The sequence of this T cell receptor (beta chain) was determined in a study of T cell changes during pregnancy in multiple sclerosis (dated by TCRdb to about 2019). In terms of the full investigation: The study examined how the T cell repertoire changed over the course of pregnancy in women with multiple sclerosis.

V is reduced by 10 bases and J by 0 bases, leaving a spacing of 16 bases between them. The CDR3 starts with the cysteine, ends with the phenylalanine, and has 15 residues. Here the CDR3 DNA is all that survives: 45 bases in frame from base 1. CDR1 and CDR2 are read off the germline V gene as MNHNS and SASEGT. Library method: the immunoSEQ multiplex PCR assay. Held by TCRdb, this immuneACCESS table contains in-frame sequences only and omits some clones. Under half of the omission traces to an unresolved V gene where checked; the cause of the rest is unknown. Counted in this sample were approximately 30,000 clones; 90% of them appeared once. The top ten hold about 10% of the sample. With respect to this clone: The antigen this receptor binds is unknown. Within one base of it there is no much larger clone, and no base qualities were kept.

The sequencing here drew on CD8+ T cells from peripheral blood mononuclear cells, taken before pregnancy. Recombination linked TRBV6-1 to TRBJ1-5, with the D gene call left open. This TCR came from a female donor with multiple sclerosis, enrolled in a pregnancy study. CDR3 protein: CAIALPEYSNQPQHF. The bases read TGTGCCATCGCCCTCCCGGAGTATAGCAATCAGCCCCAGCATTTT.